This entry concerns a single T cell receptor beta chain. Indicated time point: peak reinfection, 3 to 8 weeks after reinfection detection. TCR sequencing was done directly ex vivo on sorted cells, without expansion in vitro. Method: immunoSEQ multiplex PCR; TCRdb's copy keeps in-frame clones and lacks some. The sample has about 45,000 clones, 70% to 90% seen once; the top ten hold more than 0.95%. The data stem from a study of memory CD8 T cells in hepatitis C reinfection. There are 14 residues in the CDR3. Germline lookup yields CDR1 MNHNS and CDR2 SASEGT. Trimming left V 7 bases short and J 11 bases short, with 22 bases between.

This clonotype originated in a man between 18 and 35 years old with hepatitis C virus infection. The sequenced sample consisted of naive CD8+ T cells sorted from blood. This chain uses TRBV6-1 with TRBJ2-3; D perhaps matches TRBD2 (5 bases). DNA of the CDR3: TGTGCCAGCATAGGGCAGGAGGCCTATGTCGGGCAGTATTTT. Translation: CASIGQEAYVGQYF.